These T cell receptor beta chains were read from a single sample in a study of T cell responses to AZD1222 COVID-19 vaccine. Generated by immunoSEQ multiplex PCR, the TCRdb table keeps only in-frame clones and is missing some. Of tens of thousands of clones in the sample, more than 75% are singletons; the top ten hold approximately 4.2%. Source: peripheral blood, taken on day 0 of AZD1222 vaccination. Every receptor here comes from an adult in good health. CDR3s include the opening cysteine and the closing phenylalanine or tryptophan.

CDR3 protein: CASSLGLNEQYF; CDR3 length: 12; J gene: TRBJ2-7; V gene: TRBV12-3/TRBV12-4
CDR3 protein: CASSLDAGVGHEQYF; CDR3 length: 15; J gene: TRBJ2-7; V gene: TRBV11-3
CDR3 protein: CAWRDLPTSGANVLTF; CDR3 length: 16; J gene: TRBJ2-6; V gene: TRBV30
CDR3 protein: CASSLVAGGPYEQYF; CDR3 length: 15; J gene: TRBJ2-7; V gene: TRBV5-5
CDR3 protein: CASSLGPSGYTF; CDR3 length: 12; J gene: TRBJ1-2; V gene: TRBV12-3/TRBV12-4
CDR3 protein: CASSSVRQGAKETQYF; CDR3 length: 16; J gene: TRBJ2-5; V gene: TRBV11-2
CDR3 protein: CASSPRWGNSPLHF; CDR3 length: 14; J gene: TRBJ1-6; V gene: TRBV7-8
CDR3 protein: CASSPPRVGDTEAFF; CDR3 length: 15; J gene: TRBJ1-1; V gene: TRBV6-5
CDR3 protein: CASSIRAGVRYGYTF; CDR3 length: 15; J gene: TRBJ1-2; V gene: TRBV19
CDR3 protein: CASSQAGGARGGYGYTF; CDR3 length: 17; J gene: TRBJ1-2; V gene: TRBV4-1
CDR3 protein: CATSDSQAGTSAYEQYF; CDR3 length: 17; J gene: TRBJ2-7; V gene: TRBV24-1
CDR3 protein: CASSLGLLGVPQHF; CDR3 length: 14; J gene: TRBJ1-5; V gene: TRBV7-8
CDR3 protein: CASSQDQVPYGYTF; CDR3 length: 14; J gene: TRBJ1-2; V gene: TRBV3-1/TRBV3-2
CDR3 protein: CATSEPGTSEQYF; CDR3 length: 13; J gene: TRBJ2-7; V gene: TRBV24-1
CDR3 protein: CASSERRSVYEQYF; CDR3 length: 14; J gene: TRBJ2-7; V gene: TRBV6-1
CDR3 protein: CASSPNTVIEQFF; CDR3 length: 13; J gene: TRBJ2-1; V gene: TRBV12-3/TRBV12-4
CDR3 protein: CASRYSLEAFF; CDR3 length: 11; J gene: TRBJ1-1; V gene: TRBV6-5
CDR3 protein: CASSSPLSGGEYNEQFF; CDR3 length: 17; J gene: TRBJ2-1; V gene: TRBV5-1
CDR3 protein: CASNPTNNSPLHF; CDR3 length: 13; J gene: TRBJ1-6; V gene: TRBV4-2
CDR3 protein: CASSQGFPGELFF; CDR3 length: 13; J gene: TRBJ2-2; V gene: TRBV3-1/TRBV3-2
CDR3 protein: CASSHPRETQYF; CDR3 length: 12; J gene: TRBJ2-5; V gene: TRBV5-4
CDR3 protein: CASSIPTGGDTDTQYF; CDR3 length: 16; J gene: TRBJ2-3; V gene: TRBV5-1
CDR3 protein: CSVEEGNWGKNSYEQYF; CDR3 length: 17; J gene: TRBJ2-7; V gene: TRBV29-1
CDR3 protein: CASSLMDRAGGANVLTF; CDR3 length: 17; J gene: TRBJ2-6; V gene: TRBV5-5
CDR3 protein: CASSLGPGYGYTF; CDR3 length: 13; J gene: TRBJ1-2; V gene: TRBV12-3/TRBV12-4
CDR3 protein: CASSQDRDPLIF; CDR3 length: 12; J gene: TRBJ2-1; V gene: TRBV4-1
CDR3 protein: CASSYESPELFF; CDR3 length: 12; J gene: TRBJ2-2; V gene: TRBV7-9
CDR3 protein: CASSYGRGSKYTF; CDR3 length: 13; J gene: TRBJ1-2; V gene: TRBV6-2/TRBV6-3
CDR3 protein: CASSLGVAGGMEETQYF; CDR3 length: 17; J gene: TRBJ2-5; V gene: TRBV7-2
CDR3 protein: CASSLEMGEDTQYF; CDR3 length: 14; J gene: TRBJ2-3; V gene: TRBV7-9